This T cell receptor beta chain came from a study of CD8 T cells in Susac syndrome. Points from the study as a whole: The study's TCR sequencing and HLA analysis drew on a certain number of individuals. That number was acknowledged as relatively small.

In the case of this clonotype: Antigen specificity is unknown.

CDR3 length: 16 residues. In germline, CDR1 is MNHNS, CDR2 SASEGT. Trimming left V 6 bases short and J 0 bases short, with 16 bases between. Sequencing of TCR beta, carried out with a high-throughput approach, was applied to CD8+ and CD4+ T cells from the blood. The multiple sclerosis control cohort comprised treatment-naive individuals presenting with stable or active relapsing-remitting disease. When the RNA was reverse transcribed, random hexamers were used with an input of about 0.5 to 1 ug. Amplification of the TCR beta CDR3 was carried out by immunoSEQ multiplex PCR, which spanned a total of 54 Vbeta and 13 Jbeta segments. TCRdb redid the calling of the immunoSEQ multiplex PCR reads with MiXCR, one entry per CDR3 protein. The table lists 200,000 or so distinct CDR3 sequences, approximately 90% of them singletons.

Sequenced material: CD8+ T cells from PBMCs. The J gene is TRBJ2-3, the V gene TRBV6-1, with D uncertain. The TCR originated in a human donor with multiple sclerosis. The CDR3 coding sequence is TGTGCCAGCAGCATCCCCGTCGGGTTCAGCACAGATACGCAGTATTTT. It is translated as CASSIPVGFSTDTQYF.